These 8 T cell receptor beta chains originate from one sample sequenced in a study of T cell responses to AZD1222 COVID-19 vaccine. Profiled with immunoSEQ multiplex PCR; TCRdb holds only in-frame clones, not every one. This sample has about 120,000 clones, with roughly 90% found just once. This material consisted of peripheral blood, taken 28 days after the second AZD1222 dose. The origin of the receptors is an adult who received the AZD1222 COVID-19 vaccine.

Written as DNA, the CDR3 is TGTGCCAGCAGCCAAGGGACTAGCGGTTACGAGCAGTACTTC. This encodes CASSQGTSGYEQYF. The chain links TRBV3-1 (or the pseudogene TRBV3-2) to TRBJ2-7, with 10 bases that match TRBD2. The CDR3 length is 14 residues. Germline V gene lookup returns CDR1 LGHDT and CDR2 YNNKEL (reference sequence). Trimming took 1 base from V and 4 from J; bases not matched to a gene: 1.

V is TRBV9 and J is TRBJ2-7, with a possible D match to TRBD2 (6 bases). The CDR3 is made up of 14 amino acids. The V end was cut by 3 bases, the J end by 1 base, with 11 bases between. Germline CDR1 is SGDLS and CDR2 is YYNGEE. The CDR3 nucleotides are TGTGCCAGCAGCGGACCCGGGACTTCCTACGAGCAGTACTTC. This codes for CASSGPGTSYEQYF.

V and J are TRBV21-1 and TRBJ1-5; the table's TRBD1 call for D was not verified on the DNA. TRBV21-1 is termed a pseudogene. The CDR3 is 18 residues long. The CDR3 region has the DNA TGTGCCAGCAGCAAAGTCAATCCCTTAACAGGGGGCTATCAGCCCCAGCATTTT. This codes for CASSKVNPLTGGYQPQHF.

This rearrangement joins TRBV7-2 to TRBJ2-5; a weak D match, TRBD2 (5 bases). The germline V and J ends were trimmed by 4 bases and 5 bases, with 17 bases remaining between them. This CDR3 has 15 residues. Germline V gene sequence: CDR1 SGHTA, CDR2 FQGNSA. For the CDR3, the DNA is TGTGCCAGCAGCTCCGGCTTCTTCCCGGGGGAGACCCAGTACTTC. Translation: CASSSGFFPGETQYF.

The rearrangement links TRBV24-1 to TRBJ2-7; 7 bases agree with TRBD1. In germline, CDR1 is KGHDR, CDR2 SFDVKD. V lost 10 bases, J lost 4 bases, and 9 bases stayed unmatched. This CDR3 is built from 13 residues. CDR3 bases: TGTGCCACGGGAAATGGGACAGCTTACGAGCAGTACTTC. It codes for CATGNGTAYEQYF.

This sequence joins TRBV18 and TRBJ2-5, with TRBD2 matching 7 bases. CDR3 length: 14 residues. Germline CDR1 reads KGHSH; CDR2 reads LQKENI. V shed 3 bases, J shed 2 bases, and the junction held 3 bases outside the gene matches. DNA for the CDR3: TGTGCCAGCTCACCCTGGGGGGGTCAAGAGACCCAGTACTTC. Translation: CASSPWGGQETQYF.

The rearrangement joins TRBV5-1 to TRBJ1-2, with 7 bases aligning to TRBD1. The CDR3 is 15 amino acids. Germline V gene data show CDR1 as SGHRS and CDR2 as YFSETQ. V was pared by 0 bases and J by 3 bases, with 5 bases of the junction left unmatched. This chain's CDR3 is CASSLARGQDYGYTF. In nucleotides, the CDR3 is TGCGCCAGCAGCTTGGCTAGGGGGCAAGACTATGGCTACACCTTC. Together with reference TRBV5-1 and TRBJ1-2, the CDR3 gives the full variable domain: KAGVTQTPRYLIKTRGQQVTLSCSPISGHRSVSWYQQTPGQGLQFLFEYFSETQRNKGNFPGRFSGRQFSNSRSEMNVSTLELGDSALYLCASSLARGQDYGYTFGSGTRLTVV.

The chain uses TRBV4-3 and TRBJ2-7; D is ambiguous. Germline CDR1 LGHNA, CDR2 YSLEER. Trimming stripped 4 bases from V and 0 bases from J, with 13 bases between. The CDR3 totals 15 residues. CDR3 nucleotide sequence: TGCGCCAGCAGCCCCCCCCGGGCTAACTCCTACGAGCAGTACTTC. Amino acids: CASSPPRANSYEQYF.